The rows below give T cell receptor beta chains drawn from one sample of a study of blood T cells in healthy people across ages. One entry per CDR3 protein results from TCRdb running MiXCR on the 5' RACE reads. The repertoire holds about 1.8 million distinct CDR3 sequences, with 40% to 55% as singletons. The sample comprised blood. The receptors were gathered from a woman aged 40 to 55 in good health. Each CDR3 is given with its conserved first and last residue.

v_gene,len,j_gene,CDR3aa
TRBV7-2,15,TRBJ2-3,CASSFPGRASYTQYF
TRBV3-1,13,TRBJ1-2,CASSQDLGGGYTF
TRBV6-2/TRBV6-3,13,TRBJ1-2,CASRIGAGSGYTF
TRBV15,13,NA,CATSRDRRYEQYF
TRBV6-5,17,TRBJ2-3,CASSYSRAGAFTDTQYF
TRBV4-3,18,NA,CASSQGTGGTSSYNEQYF
TRBV5-1,15,TRBJ2-3,CASSPSAVATDTQYF
TRBV12-3/TRBV12-4,14,TRBJ2-1,CASMRTGGYNEQFF
TRBV2,17,TRBJ2-3,CASSEQTGVGGIDTQYF
TRBV5-1,17,TRBJ2-1,CASSLGRAGGPINEQFF
TRBV4-2,14,TRBJ1-6,CASSPTENNSPLHF
TRBV7-6,12,TRBJ1-2,CASSLRQGRYTF
TRBV5-5,16,TRBJ1-4,CASSFPQQGINEKLFF
TRBV15,15,TRBJ2-7,CATSRRTGGLDEQYF
TRBV27,15,TRBJ2-3,CATTRRATTTDTQYF
TRBV6-2/TRBV6-3,15,TRBJ2-3,CASTSRIPSTDTQYF
TRBV15,13,TRBJ1-2,CATSSVRNYGYTF
TRBV4-3,17,TRBJ2-7,CASSQETPGQLNYEQYF
TRBV7-8,18,TRBJ2-1,CASSQESRRDRDYREQFF
TRBV6-6,17,NA,CASSYSSSGGPSNEQYF